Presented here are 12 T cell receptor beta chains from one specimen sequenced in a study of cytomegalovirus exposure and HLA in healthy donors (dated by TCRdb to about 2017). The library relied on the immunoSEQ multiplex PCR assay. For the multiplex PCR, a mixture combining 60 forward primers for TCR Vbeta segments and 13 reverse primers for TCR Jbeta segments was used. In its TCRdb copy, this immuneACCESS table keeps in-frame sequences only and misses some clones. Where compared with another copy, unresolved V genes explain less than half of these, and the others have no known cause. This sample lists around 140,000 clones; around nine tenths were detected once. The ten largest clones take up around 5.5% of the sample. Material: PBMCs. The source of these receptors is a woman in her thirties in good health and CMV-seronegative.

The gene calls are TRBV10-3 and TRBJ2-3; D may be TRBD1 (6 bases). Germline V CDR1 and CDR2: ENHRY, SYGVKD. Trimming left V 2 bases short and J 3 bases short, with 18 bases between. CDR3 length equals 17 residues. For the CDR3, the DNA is TGTGCCATCAGTGAGCCCAGAACAGGGATTGGTACAGATACGCAGTATTTT. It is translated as CAISEPRTGIGTDTQYF.

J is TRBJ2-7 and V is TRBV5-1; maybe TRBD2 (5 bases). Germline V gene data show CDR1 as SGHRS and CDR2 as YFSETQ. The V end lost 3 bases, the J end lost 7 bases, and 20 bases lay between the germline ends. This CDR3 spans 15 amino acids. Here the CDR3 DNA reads TGCGCCAGCAGCTCCTCAACTCGGGGAGACGGAGAGCAGTACTTC. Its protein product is CASSSSTRGDGEQYF.

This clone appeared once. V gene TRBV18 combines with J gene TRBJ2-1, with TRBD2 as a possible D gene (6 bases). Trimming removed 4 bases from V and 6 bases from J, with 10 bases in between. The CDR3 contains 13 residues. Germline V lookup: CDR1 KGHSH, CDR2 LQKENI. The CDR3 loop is CASSLGRSNEQFF. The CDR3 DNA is TGTGCCAGCTCACTTGGGAGGTCCAATGAGCAGTTCTTC.

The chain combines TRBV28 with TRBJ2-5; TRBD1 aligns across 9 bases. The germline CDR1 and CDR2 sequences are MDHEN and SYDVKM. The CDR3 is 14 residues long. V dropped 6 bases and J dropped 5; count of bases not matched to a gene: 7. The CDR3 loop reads CASRRSGQGETQYF. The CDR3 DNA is TGTGCCAGCAGGCGATCAGGACAGGGGGAGACCCAGTACTTC. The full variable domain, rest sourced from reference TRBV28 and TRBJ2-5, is DVKVTQSSRYLVKRTGEKVFLECVQDMDHENMFWYRQDPGLGLRLIYFSYDVKMKEKGDIPEGYSVSREKKERFSLILESASTNQTSMYLCASRRSGQGETQYFGPGTRLLVL.

In DNA, the CDR3 is TGTGCCAGCCGAAATAACAGGGGGCGCGGTCACTATGGCTACACCTTC. Translated, it gives CASRNNRGRGHYGYTF. The V call is TRBV6-7, the J call TRBJ1-2, with TRBD1 matching 9 bases. TRBV6-7 is filed as an ORF, its function uncertain. CDR3 length equals 16 residues. J lost 3 bases, V lost 8 bases, and 13 bases had no gene match.

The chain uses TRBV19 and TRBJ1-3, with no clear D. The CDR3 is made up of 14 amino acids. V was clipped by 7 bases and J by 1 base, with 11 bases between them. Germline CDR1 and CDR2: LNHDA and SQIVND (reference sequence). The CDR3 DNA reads TGTGCCAGTACCAATACGGGTTCTGGAAACACCATATATTTT. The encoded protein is CASTNTGSGNTIYF.

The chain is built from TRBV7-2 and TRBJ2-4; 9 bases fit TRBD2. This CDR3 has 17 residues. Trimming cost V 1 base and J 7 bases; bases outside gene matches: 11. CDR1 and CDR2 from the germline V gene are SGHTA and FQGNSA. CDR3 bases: TGTGCCAGCAGCTTAGTGGCTTTCGCGGGAGGGCCTAACATTCAGTACTTC. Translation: CASSLVAFAGGPNIQYF.

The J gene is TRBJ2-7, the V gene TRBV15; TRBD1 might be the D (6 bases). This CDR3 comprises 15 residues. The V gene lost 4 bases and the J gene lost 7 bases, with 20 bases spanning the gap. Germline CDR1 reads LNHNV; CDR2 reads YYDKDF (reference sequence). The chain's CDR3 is CATSIGDVGGREQYF. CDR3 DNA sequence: TGTGCCACCAGCATTGGAGACGTAGGGGGTCGTGAGCAGTACTTC.

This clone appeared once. CDR3 in amino acids: CASSWIQGAEETQYF. The CDR3 region has the DNA TGTGCCAGCAGTTGGATACAGGGGGCAGAAGAGACCCAGTACTTC. The V gene is TRBV6-6, the J gene TRBJ2-5; 9 bases match TRBD1. Germline values: CDR1 MNHNY, CDR2 SVGAGI (reference sequence). This CDR3 comprises 15 residues. The V and J ends lost 4 bases and 3 bases, in that order; junction bases with no gene match: 6.

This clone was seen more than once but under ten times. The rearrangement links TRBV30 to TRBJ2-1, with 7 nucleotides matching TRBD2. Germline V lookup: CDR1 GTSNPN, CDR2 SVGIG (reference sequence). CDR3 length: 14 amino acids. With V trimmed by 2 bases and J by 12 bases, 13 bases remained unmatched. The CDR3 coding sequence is TGTGCCTGGAGTTTTTTCTATCCCGGGGAGGGGCAGTTCTTC. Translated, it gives CAWSFFYPGEGQFF. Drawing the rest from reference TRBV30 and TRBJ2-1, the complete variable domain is SQTIHQWPATLVQPVGSPLSLECTVEGTSNPNLYWYRQAAGRGLQLLFYSVGIGQISSEVPQNLSASRPQDRQFILSSKKLLLSDSGFYLCAWSFFYPGEGQFFGPGTRLTVL.

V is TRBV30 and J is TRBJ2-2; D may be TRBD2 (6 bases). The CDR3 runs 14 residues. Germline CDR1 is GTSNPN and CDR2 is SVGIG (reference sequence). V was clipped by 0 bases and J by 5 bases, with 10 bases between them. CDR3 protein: CAWSVSGGTGELFF. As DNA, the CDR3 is TGTGCCTGGAGTGTATCTGGGGGGACCGGGGAGCTGTTTTTT.

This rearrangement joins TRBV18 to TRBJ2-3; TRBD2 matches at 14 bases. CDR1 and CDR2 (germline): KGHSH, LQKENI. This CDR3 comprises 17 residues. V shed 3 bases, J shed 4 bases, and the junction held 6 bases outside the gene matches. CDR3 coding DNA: TGTGCCAGCTCACCCGGGACTAGCGGGAGCATGGCAGATACGCAGTATTTT. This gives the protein CASSPGTSGSMADTQYF.